The rows below give T cell receptor beta chains drawn from one sample of a study of blood T cell repertoires in COVID-19. The repertoire was sequenced with immunoSEQ multiplex PCR; TCRdb's copy has only in-frame clones and lacks some. The top ten clones hold under 2% of a sample with 400,000 or so clones, about 88% of them seen once. The sample taken for sequencing was peripheral blood. The source of these receptors is a woman aged 40 to 49 with COVID-19, enrolled during active disease. The CDR3 runs from the conserved cysteine through the conserved F or W. The D gene is left open where the match is weak. Clone size, where shown, is once, few, many, or a class for clones that have expanded.

clone_size cdr3_length j_call v_call d_call cdr3_aa cdr3_nt
NA 14 TRBJ1-5 TRBV27 NA CASRWLGADQPQHF TGTGCCAGCAGATGGCTTGGTGCGGATCAGCCCCAGCATTTT
NA 16 TRBJ2-2 TRBV6-1 TRBD2 CASSETGLAGGGELFF TGTGCCAGCAGTGAGACCGGACTAGCGGGTGGAGGGGAGCTGTTTTTT
NA 16 TRBJ2-5 TRBV4-3 NA CASSQGSGQYQETQYF TGCGCCAGCAGCCAAGGGTCAGGGCAGTACCAAGAGACCCAGTACTTC
NA 15 TRBJ2-7 TRBV28 TRBD2 CASSLGLQREGGQYF TGTGCCAGCAGTTTAGGATTGCAACGGGAGGGGGGGCAGTACTTC
NA 15 TRBJ1-6 TRBV2 NA CASSEADGGDSPLHF TGTGCCAGCAGTGAAGCGGACGGAGGAGATTCACCCCTCCACTTT
NA 12 TRBJ1-2 TRBV2 NA CASREIPYGYTF TGTGCCAGCAGGGAGATACCGTATGGCTACACCTTC
NA 15 TRBJ1-1 TRBV7-9 NA CASSFTRSVNTEAFF TGTGCCAGCAGCTTTACCAGGTCAGTGAACACTGAAGCTTTCTTT
NA 14 TRBJ1-2 TRBV9 NA CASSPLGGGYGYTF TGTGCCAGCAGCCCACTTGGGGGGGGGTATGGCTACACCTTC
NA 14 TRBJ2-2 TRBV6-2/TRBV6-3 NA CASSAQSNTGELFF TGTGCCAGCAGTGCACAGTCAAACACCGGGGAGCTGTTTTTT
NA 14 TRBJ2-6 TRBV30 NA CAWTRGSGANVLTF TGTGCCTGGACCCGAGGCTCTGGGGCCAACGTCCTGACTTTC
NA 15 TRBJ2-7 TRBV5-4 TRBD1 CASSWGGTGLREQYF TGTGCCAGCAGCTGGGGGGGGACAGGGTTGCGGGAGCAGTACTTC
once 13 TRBJ2-7 TRBV6-5 NA CASKGGGAGEQYF TGTGCCAGCAAGGGTGGCGGGGCGGGCGAGCAGTACTTC
NA 15 TRBJ2-2 TRBV27 NA CASSLGGGHTGELFF TGTGCCAGCAGTTTGGGGGGGGGCCACACCGGGGAGCTGTTTTTT
NA 16 TRBJ1-1 TRBV5-4 NA CASSFSTGWANTEAFF TGTGCCAGCAGCTTTAGCACAGGGTGGGCGAACACTGAAGCTTTCTTT
NA 15 TRBJ1-6 TRBV5-1 TRBD1 CASSKSQGAYSPLHF TGCGCCAGCAGCAAATCACAGGGGGCATATTCACCCCTCCACTTT
NA 12 TRBJ2-7 TRBV6-1 NA CASSEVEREQYF TGTGCCAGCAGTGAAGTTGAGCGGGAGCAGTACTTC
once 14 TRBJ2-7 TRBV10-3 NA CAIRSTRSPYEQYF TGTGCCATCAGGAGTACTAGGAGTCCCTACGAGCAGTACTTC
few 15 TRBJ1-2 TRBV7-2 NA CASSRVVGAMAGYTF TGTGCCAGCAGCAGAGTGGTGGGAGCGATGGCTGGCTACACCTTC
few 14 TRBJ2-7 TRBV5-1 NA CASSSSTGFYEQYF TGCGCCAGCAGCTCCTCGACTGGATTCTACGAGCAGTACTTC
once 13 TRBJ1-2 TRBV30 TRBD1 CAWSLQGASGYTF TGTGCCTGGAGTTTACAGGGGGCGTCCGGCTACACCTTC
once 16 TRBJ1-3 TRBV5-5 NA CASSPGGGFAGNTIYF TGTGCCAGCAGCCCCGGTGGGGGGTTCGCTGGAAACACCATATATTTT
NA 13 TRBJ2-2 TRBV2 TRBD1 CASSRTGPGELFF TGTGCCAGCAGTCGGACAGGGCCCGGGGAGCTGTTTTTT
NA 16 TRBJ1-2 TRBV7-2 NA CASSLIPGVSPYGYTF TGTGCCAGCAGCTTAATTCCAGGCGTATCCCCCTATGGCTACACCTTC
NA 12 TRBJ1-5 TRBV7-2 NA CASSLDYQPQHF TGTGCCAGCAGCTTGGACTATCAGCCCCAGCATTTT
NA 18 TRBJ2-7 TRBV6-6 TRBD2 CASSRHHTGGGAYDEQYF TGTGCCAGCAGCCGACACCATACAGGCGGGGGGGCTTACGACGAGCAGTACTTC
NA 14 TRBJ1-2 TRBV9 NA CASSVRGDYYGYTF TGTGCCAGCAGCGTGCGGGGGGATTACTATGGCTACACCTTC
NA 12 TRBJ1-2 TRBV12-3/TRBV12-4 NA CASSFIAGGYTF TGTGCCAGCAGTTTCATAGCGGGTGGCTACACCTTC
NA 13 TRBJ1-3 TRBV6-5 TRBD1 CAAFRGHGNTIYF TGTGCCGCCTTCAGGGGGCACGGAAACACCATATATTTT
NA 12 TRBJ1-4 TRBV29-1 NA CSVEGAREKLFF TGCAGCGTTGAGGGAGCAAGGGAAAAACTGTTTTTT
NA 12 TRBJ1-5 TRBV28 NA CASSSVSEPQHF TGTGCCAGCAGCTCCGTATCGGAGCCCCAGCATTTT
once 14 TRBJ1-5 TRBV30 TRBD1 CAWSEGQGNQPQHF TGTGCCTGGAGTGAAGGACAGGGAAATCAGCCCCAGCATTTT
NA 15 TRBJ2-7 TRBV7-9 NA CASSSPVRPSDEQYF TGTGCCAGCAGCTCCCCGGTAAGGCCCAGCGACGAGCAGTACTTC
NA 13 TRBJ2-7 TRBV27 NA CASSARGVYEQYF TGTGCCAGCAGTGCGCGGGGAGTCTACGAGCAGTACTTC
NA 18 TRBJ2-6 TRBV7-3 TRBD2 CASSPRDSGGAGANVLTF TGTGCCAGCAGCCCCCGTGATAGCGGGGGGGCTGGGGCCAACGTCCTGACTTTC